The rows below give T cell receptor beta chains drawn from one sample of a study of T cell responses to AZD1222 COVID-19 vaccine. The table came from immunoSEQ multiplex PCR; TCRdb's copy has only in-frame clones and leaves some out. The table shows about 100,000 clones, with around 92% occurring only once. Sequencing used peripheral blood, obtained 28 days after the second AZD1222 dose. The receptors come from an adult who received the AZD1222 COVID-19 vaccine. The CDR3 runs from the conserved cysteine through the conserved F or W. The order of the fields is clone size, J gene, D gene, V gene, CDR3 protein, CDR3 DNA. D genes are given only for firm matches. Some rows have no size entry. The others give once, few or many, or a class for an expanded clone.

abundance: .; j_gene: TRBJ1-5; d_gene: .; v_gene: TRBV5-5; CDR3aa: CASSLWQVGQPQHF; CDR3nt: TGTGCCAGCAGCTTGTGGCAGGTCGGTCAGCCCCAGCATTTT
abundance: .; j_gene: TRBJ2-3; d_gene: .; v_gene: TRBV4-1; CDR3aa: CASSQVVSDTQYF; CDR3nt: TGCGCCAGCAGCCAAGTGGTTTCAGATACGCAGTATTTT
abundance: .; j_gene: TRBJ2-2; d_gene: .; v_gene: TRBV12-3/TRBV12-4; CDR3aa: CASRDLDPGELFF; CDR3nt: TGTGCCAGCAGGGACCTAGATCCCGGGGAGCTGTTTTTT
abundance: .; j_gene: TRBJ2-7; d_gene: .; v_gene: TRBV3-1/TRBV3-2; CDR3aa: CASSQGRGSYEQYF; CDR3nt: TGTGCCAGCAGCCAAGGAAGGGGGTCCTACGAGCAGTACTTC
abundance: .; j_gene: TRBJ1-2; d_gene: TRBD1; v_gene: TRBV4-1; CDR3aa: CASSQGQGQGALRGYTF; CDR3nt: TGCGCCAGCAGCCAAGGTCAAGGACAGGGGGCGCTTAGGGGCTACACCTTC
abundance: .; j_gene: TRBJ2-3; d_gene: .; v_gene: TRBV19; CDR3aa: CASTPRTGTDTQYF; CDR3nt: TGTGCCAGTACCCCAAGAACAGGTACAGATACGCAGTATTTT
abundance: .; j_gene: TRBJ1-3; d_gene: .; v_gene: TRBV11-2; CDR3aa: CASSLQNSGNTIYF; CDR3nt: TGTGCCAGCAGCTTACAGAACTCTGGAAACACCATATATTTT
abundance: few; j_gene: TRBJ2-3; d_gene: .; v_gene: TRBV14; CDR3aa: CASSPHDSWGQTDTQYF; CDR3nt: TGTGCCAGCAGCCCTCACGATTCGTGGGGGCAAACAGATACGCAGTATTTT
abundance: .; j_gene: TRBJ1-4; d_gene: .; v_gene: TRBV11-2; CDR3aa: CASSFLAANEKLFF; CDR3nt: TGTGCCAGCAGCTTTCTCGCGGCTAATGAAAAACTGTTTTTT
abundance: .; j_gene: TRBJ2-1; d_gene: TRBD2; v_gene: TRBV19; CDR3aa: CASSTSPSGPVQFF; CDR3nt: TGTGCCAGTAGTACCTCCCCTAGCGGCCCAGTGCAGTTCTTC
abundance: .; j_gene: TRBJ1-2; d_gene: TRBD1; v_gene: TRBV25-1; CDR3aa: CATFLPGTGVYGYTF; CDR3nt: TGTGCCACCTTCCTTCCCGGGACAGGGGTCTATGGCTACACCTTC
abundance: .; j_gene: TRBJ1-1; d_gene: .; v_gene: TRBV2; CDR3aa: CAGRTPVIVATEAFF; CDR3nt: TGTGCCGGCAGGACACCAGTAATAGTGGCGACTGAAGCTTTCTTT
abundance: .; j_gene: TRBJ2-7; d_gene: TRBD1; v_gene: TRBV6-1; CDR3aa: CASSEARTGVFYEQYF; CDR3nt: TGTGCCAGCAGTGAAGCGCGGACAGGGGTCTTCTACGAGCAGTACTTC
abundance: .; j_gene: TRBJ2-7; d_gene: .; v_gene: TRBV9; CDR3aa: CASSVVPELVYEQYF; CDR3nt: TGTGCCAGCAGCGTAGTCCCGGAGTTGGTTTACGAGCAGTACTTC
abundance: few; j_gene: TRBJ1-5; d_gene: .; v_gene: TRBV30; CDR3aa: CAWSVQENQPQHF; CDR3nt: TGTGCCTGGAGTGTACAGGAGAATCAGCCCCAGCATTTT
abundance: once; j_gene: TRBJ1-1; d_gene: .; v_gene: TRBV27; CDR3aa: CASRMDRYTEAFF; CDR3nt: TGTGCCAGCAGGATGGACAGATACACTGAAGCTTTCTTT
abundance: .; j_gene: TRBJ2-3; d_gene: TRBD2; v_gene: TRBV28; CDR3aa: CASSPVAGGLTDTQYF; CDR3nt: TGTGCCAGCAGTCCCGTAGCGGGCGGCCTCACAGATACGCAGTATTTT
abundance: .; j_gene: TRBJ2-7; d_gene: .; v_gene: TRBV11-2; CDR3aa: CASSLDGGLGEQYF; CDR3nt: TGTGCCAGCAGCTTAGACGGGGGACTCGGCGAGCAGTACTTC
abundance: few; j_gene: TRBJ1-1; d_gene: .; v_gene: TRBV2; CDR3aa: CASSTGKPEAFF; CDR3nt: TGTGCCAGCAGTACAGGGAAACCTGAAGCTTTCTTT
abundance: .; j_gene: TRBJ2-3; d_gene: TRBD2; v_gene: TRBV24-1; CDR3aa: CAIGTSGRRDTQYF; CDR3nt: TGTGCCATCGGGACTAGCGGGAGGAGAGATACGCAGTATTTT
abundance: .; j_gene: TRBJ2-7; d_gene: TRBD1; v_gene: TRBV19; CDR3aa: CASGTGADSYEQYF; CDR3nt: TGTGCCAGTGGGACAGGGGCGGACTCCTACGAGCAGTACTTC
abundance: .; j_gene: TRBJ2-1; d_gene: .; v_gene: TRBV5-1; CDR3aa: CASSLDTREQFF; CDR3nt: TGCGCCAGCAGCTTGGATACCCGAGAGCAGTTCTTC
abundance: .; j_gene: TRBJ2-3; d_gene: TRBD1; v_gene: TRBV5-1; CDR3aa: CASSSTGGKDTQYF; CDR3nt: TGCGCCAGCAGCTCCACAGGGGGTAAAGATACGCAGTATTTT
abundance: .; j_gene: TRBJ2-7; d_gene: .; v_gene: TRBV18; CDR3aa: CASSPPAQIYEQYF; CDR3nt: TGTGCCAGCTCACCACCCGCTCAGATCTACGAGCAGTACTTC
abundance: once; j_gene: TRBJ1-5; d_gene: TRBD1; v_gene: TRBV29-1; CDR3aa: CSVITGAGQPQHF; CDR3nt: TGCAGCGTGATAACAGGGGCGGGTCAGCCCCAGCATTTT
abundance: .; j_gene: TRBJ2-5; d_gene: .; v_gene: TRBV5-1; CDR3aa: CASSLVGFEETQYF; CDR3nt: TGCGCCAGCAGCTTGGTGGGATTTGAGGAGACCCAGTACTTC
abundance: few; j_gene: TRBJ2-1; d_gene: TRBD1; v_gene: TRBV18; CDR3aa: CASSPRTGLDEQFF; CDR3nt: TGTGCCAGCTCACCTAGGACAGGGCTTGATGAGCAGTTCTTC
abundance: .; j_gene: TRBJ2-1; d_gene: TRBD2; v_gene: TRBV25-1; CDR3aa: CASSSRTSGDYNEQFF; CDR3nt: TGTGCCAGCAGTTCGCGGACTAGCGGGGATTACAATGAGCAGTTCTTC
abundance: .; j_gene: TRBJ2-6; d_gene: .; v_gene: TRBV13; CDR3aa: CASSFTGTGASGANVLTF; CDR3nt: TGTGCCAGCAGCTTCACCGGGACGGGGGCCTCTGGGGCCAACGTCCTGACTTTC
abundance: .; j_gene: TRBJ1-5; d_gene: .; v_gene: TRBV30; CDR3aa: CAWSVQTQPQHF; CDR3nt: TGTGCCTGGAGTGTACAGACTCAGCCCCAGCATTTT
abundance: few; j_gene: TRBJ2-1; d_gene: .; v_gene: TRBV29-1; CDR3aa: CSVEYGARSYNEQFF; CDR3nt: TGCAGCGTTGAATACGGCGCCCGCTCCTACAATGAGCAGTTCTTC
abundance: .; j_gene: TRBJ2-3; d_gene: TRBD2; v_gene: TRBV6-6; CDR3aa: CASSLAGGPTDTQYF; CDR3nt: TGTGCCAGCAGTCTAGCGGGGGGGCCCACAGATACGCAGTATTTT
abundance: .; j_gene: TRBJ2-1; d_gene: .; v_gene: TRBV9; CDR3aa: CASSVVYQGFNEQFF; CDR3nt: TGTGCCAGCAGCGTAGTGTACCAGGGATTCAATGAGCAGTTCTTC
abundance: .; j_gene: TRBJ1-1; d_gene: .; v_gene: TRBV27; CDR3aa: CASSFKQGGDTEAFF; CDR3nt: TGTGCCAGCAGTTTTAAACAGGGAGGGGACACTGAAGCTTTCTTT
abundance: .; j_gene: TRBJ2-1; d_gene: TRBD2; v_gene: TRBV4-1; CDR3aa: CASSHPGTSVEQFF; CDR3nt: TGCGCCAGCAGCCACCCCGGGACTAGCGTTGAGCAGTTCTTC
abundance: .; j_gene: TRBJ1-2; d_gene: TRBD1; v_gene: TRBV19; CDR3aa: CASSQDRGDGYTF; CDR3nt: TGTGCCAGTAGCCAGGACAGGGGCGATGGCTACACCTTC
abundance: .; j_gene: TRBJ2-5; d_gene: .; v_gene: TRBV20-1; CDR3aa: CSASVGGEKTQYF; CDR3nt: TGCAGTGCTAGTGTGGGGGGCGAGAAGACCCAGTACTTC
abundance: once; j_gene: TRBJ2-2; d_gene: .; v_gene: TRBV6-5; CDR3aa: CASIPGGRSGELFF; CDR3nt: TGTGCCAGCATTCCCGGGGGGCGGTCCGGGGAGCTGTTTTTT
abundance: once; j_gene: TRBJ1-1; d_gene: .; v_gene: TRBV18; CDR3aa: CASSGTENTEAFF; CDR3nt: TGTGCCAGCTCGGGAACAGAGAACACTGAAGCTTTCTTT
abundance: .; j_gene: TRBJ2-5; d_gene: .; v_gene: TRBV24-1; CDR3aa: CATSGSGDAGRETQYF; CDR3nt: TGTGCCACCAGTGGATCCGGGGACGCAGGAAGGGAGACCCAGTACTTC
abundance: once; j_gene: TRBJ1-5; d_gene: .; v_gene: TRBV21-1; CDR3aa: CASSNRGRSGEPQHF; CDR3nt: TGTGCCAGCAGCAACCGGGGCAGGAGTGGTGAGCCCCAGCATTTT
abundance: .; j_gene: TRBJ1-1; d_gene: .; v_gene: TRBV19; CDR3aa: CASSIYPHTEAFF; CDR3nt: TGTGCCAGTAGTATTTACCCACATACTGAAGCTTTCTTT
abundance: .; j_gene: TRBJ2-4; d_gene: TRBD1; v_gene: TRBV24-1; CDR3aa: CATSTKEDRSNIQYF; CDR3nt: TGTGCCACCAGTACCAAAGAGGACAGGTCAAACATTCAGTACTTC
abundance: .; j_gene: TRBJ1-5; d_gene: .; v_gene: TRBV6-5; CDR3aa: CASSYGSGQPQHF; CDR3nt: TGTGCCAGCAGTTACGGGAGCGGTCAGCCCCAGCATTTT
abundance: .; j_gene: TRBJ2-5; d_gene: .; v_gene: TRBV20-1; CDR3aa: CSAALGETQYF; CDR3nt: TGCAGTGCCGCCCTAGGGGAGACCCAGTACTTC
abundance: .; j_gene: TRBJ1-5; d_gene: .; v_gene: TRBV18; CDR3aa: CASSPGRGEGQPQHF; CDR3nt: TGTGCCAGCTCACCGGGCAGGGGAGAAGGACAGCCCCAGCATTTT
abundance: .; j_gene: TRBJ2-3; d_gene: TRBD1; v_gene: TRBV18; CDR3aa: CASSPPQGASDTQYF; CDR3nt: TGTGCCAGCTCACCACCGCAGGGGGCATCAGATACGCAGTATTTT
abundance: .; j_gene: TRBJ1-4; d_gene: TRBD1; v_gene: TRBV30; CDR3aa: CAWRVTGTGGF; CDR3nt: TGTGCCTGGAGAGTGACCGGGACAGGCGGTTTT
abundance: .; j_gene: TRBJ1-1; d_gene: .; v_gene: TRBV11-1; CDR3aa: CASRPGQRRTEAFF; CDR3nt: TGTGCCAGCAGACCCGGACAGCGGCGGACTGAAGCTTTCTTT
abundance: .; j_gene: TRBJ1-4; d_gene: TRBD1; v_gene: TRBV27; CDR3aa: CASRPHGTGGTANEKLFF; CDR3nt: TGTGCCAGCAGGCCCCACGGGACAGGGGGCACGGCTAATGAAAAACTGTTTTTT
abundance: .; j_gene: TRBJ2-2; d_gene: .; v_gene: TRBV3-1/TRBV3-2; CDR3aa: CASSQESRGIGHTGELFF; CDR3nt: TGTGCCAGCAGCCAAGAATCACGTGGTATCGGGCACACCGGGGAGCTGTTTTTT
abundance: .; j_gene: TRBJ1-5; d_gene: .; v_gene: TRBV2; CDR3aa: CASSEPGAGNQPQHF; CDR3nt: TGTGCCAGCAGTGAACCCGGGGCCGGCAATCAGCCCCAGCATTTT
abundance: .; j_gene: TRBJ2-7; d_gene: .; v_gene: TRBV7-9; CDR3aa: CASSTGVSSYEQYF; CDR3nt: TGTGCCAGCAGCACGGGCGTCAGCTCCTACGAGCAGTACTTC
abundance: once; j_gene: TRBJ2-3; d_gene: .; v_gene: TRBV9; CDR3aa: CASSVGIGGQGTDTQYF; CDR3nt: TGTGCCAGCAGCGTAGGAATCGGGGGGCAGGGCACAGATACGCAGTATTTT
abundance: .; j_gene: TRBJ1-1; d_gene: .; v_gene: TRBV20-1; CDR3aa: CSARDRVGAFF; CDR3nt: TGCAGTGCTAGAGACAGGGTGGGAGCTTTCTTT
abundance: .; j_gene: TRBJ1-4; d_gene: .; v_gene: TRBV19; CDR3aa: CASRTSLGETNEKLFF; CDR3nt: TGTGCCAGTAGAACCTCGCTGGGGGAAACTAATGAAAAACTGTTTTTT
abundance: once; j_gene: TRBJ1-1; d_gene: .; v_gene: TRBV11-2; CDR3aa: CASSLTRNGAFF; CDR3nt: TGTGCCAGCAGCTTAACCCGAAACGGGGCTTTCTTT
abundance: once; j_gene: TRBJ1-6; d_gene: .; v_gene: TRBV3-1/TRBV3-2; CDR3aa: CASSQEPLLKPLHF; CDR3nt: TGTGCCAGCAGCCAAGAACCCCTTCTTAAACCCCTCCACTTT
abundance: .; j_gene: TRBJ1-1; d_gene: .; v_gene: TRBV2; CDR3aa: CASTVQVNTEAFF; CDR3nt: TGTGCCAGCACCGTACAGGTGAACACTGAAGCTTTCTTT
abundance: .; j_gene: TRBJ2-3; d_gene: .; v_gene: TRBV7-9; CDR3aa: CASSPRDRPPDTQYF; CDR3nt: TGTGCCAGCAGCCCGCGGGACCGCCCCCCAGATACGCAGTATTTT